This record looks at one T cell receptor (beta chain) sequence and its context. Authors' data handling: Nucleated cell counts were estimated from reference gene primer amplification. Repertoires were generated with immunoSEQ multiplex PCR, while TCRdb's copy carries only in-frame clones and drops some. The V and J calls and clone size are taken from that table; D and trimming were inferred from the DNA. Of nearly 250,000 clones listed, 85% are singletons. This entry comes from a study of blood T cell repertoires in COVID-19. Across the whole study: PBMCs, B-cell-depleted T cells, or T cells provided the cDNA or gDNA that made up the material.

Participants were aged 18 to 89 years from around 26 US areas. Cohort placement rested on clinical history that participants reported themselves. The sequence came from a woman in her 50s with acute COVID-19. Sequenced input: PBMCs or T cells enriched from blood (not recorded which).

This chain's CDR3 is CASSQDPRGGQFF. The CDR3 DNA sequence: TGTGCCAGCAGCCAAGATCCGAGGGGAGGGCAGTTCTTC. This chain uses TRBV3-1 (or the pseudogene TRBV3-2) with TRBJ2-1; perhaps TRBD2 as D (6 bases). The CDR3 sequence is 13 residues long. V was clipped by 0 bases and J by 12 bases, with 12 bases between them. CDR1 and CDR2 from the germline V gene are LGHDT and YNNKEL (reference sequence).